The 8 T cell receptor beta chains below all came from one sample that was sequenced in a study of T-cell memory formation after mild COVID-19. TCRdb re-analysed the 5' RACE reads in MiXCR, keeping a single row per CDR3 protein. The sample includes roughly 110,000 distinct CDR3 sequences, about 15% seen only once; the top ten take 30% to 45%. Material for sequencing was PBMCs or a T cell subset sorted from them (not recorded which). Receptors originate from a man younger than 30 who had mild COVID-19 (a few samples of this study predate the infection). Cell type and time point are not known.

This clonotype was seen more than once but under ten times. This chain joins TRBV7-9 and TRBJ1-1; D ambiguous. Germline V gives CDR1 SEHNR, CDR2 FQNEAQ (reference sequence). The CDR3 loop spans 12 amino acids. V was shortened by 3 bases and J by 7 bases, with 9 bases between the two germline ends. Here the CDR3 reads CASSLGLFEAFF. The DNA of the CDR3 is TGTGCCAGCAGCTTGGGTCTCTTTGAAGCTTTCTTT.

This clonotype was seen only a few times. This chain joins TRBV2 and TRBJ2-1; 8 nucleotides align to TRBD2. Germline assignment: CDR1 SNHLY and CDR2 FYNNEI. The CDR3 extends over 14 amino acids. J lost 7 bases, V lost 8 bases, and 10 bases had no gene match. The CDR3 sequence is CASWTAGVRNEQFF. The CDR3 DNA follows: TGTGCCAGCTGGACAGCGGGGGTTAGAAATGAGCAGTTCTTC.

This chain connects TRBV27 to TRBJ2-5; D call uncertain. Germline V gene data show CDR1 as MNHEY and CDR2 as SMNVEV (reference sequence). The germline V and J ends were trimmed by 4 bases and 2 bases, with 11 bases remaining between them. CDR3 size: 14 residues. Here the CDR3 DNA reads TGTGCCAGCAGTTCCCTCCACTATCAAGAGACCCAGTACTTC. As protein: CASSSLHYQETQYF.

This clonotype was observed many times. V is TRBV11-2 and J is TRBJ2-1, with 7 bases lining up with TRBD1. This CDR3 contains 14 residues. Germline CDR1 SGHAT, CDR2 FQNNGV. V lost 5 bases to trimming and J lost 4 bases; unmatched junction nucleotides: 5. DNA of the CDR3: TGTGCCAGCAGCCGGACAGGAAATTACAATGAGCAGTTCTTC. Translated: CASSRTGNYNEQFF.

This clonotype has only a few counts. The chain joins TRBV7-8 to TRBJ2-3; 8 bases agree with TRBD2. The V and J ends lost 4 bases and 2 bases, in that order; junction bases with no gene match: 8. The germline V gene has CDR1 SGHVS and CDR2 FQNEAQ. This CDR3 is 16 amino acids long. The CDR3 sequence is CASSSQAGGPTDTQYF. CDR3 in DNA: TGTGCCAGCAGCTCCCAGGCGGGGGGCCCCACAGATACGCAGTATTTT. The full variable domain, its missing parts supplied by reference TRBV7-8 and TRBJ2-3, is GAGVSQSPRYKVAKRGQDVALRCDPISGHVSLFWYQQALGQGPEFLTYFQNEAQLDKSGLPSDRFFAERPEGSVSTLKIQRTQQEDSAVYLCASSSQAGGPTDTQYFGPGTRLTVL.

This clonotype was seen only a few times. The V gene is TRBV12-3 or TRBV12-4, the J gene TRBJ1-2; possibly TRBD1 for D (5 bases). Trimming cost V 1 base and J 3 bases, with 12 bases left between them. The CDR3 extends over 15 amino acids. The chain's CDR3 is CASSLVRGMDYGYTF. The CDR3 DNA reads as TGTGCCAGCAGTTTAGTGCGGGGGATGGACTATGGCTACACCTTC.

This clonotype was picked up many times. This chain links TRBV11-2 with TRBJ2-1, with D unclear. The V end lost 5 bases, the J end lost 6 bases, and 20 bases lay between the germline ends. Germline values: CDR1 SGHAT, CDR2 FQNNGV. The CDR3 covers 16 residues. CDR3 bases: TGTGCCAGCAGCCCTCCGGGCCTTCCAGAGGTCAATGAGCAGTTCTTC. Translated: CASSPPGLPEVNEQFF. The full variable domain, with the rest looked up from reference TRBV11-2 and TRBJ2-1, is EAGVAQSPRYKIIEKRQSVAFWCNPISGHATLYWYQQILGQGPKLLIQFQNNGVVDDSQLPKDRFSAERLKGVDSTLKIQPAKLEDSAVYLCASSPPGLPEVNEQFFGPGTRLTVL.

The chain joins TRBV4-3 to TRBJ2-2, with TRBD2 identical over 15 bases. The CDR3 is 17 residues long. V was pared by 1 base and J by 7 bases, with 4 bases of the junction left unmatched. CDR1 and CDR2 from the germline V gene are LGHNA and YSLEER. The CDR3 coding sequence is TGCGCCAGCAGCCAAGGGACTAGCGGGGGGGCCGTCGGGGAGCTGTTTTTT. Protein: CASSQGTSGGAVGELFF.